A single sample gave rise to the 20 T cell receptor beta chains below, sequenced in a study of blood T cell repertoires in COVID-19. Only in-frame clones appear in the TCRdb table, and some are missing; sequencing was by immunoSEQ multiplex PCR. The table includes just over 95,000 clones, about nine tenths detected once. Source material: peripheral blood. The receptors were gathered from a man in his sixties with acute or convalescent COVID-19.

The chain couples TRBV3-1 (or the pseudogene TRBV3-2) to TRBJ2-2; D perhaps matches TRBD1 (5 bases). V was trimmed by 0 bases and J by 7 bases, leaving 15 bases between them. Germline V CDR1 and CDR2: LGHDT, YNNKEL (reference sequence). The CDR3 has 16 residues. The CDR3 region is CASSQDLLVRGGELFF. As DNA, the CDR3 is TGTGCCAGCAGCCAAGATCTGCTAGTTAGGGGCGGGGAGCTGTTTTTT.

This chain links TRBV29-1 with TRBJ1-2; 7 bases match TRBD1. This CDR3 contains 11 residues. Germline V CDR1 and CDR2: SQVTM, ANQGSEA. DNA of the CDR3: TGCAGTGCACAGGGGAACTATGGCTACACCTTC. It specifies CSAQGNYGYTF.

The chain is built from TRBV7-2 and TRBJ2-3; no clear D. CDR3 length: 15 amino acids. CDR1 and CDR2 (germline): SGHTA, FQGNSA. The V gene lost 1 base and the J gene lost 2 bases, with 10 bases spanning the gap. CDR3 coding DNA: TGTGCCAGCAGCTTAGTGGCCTTAAACACAGATACGCAGTATTTT. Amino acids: CASSLVALNTDTQYF. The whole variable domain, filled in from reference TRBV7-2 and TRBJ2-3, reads GAGVSQSPSNKVTEKGKDVELRCDPISGHTALYWYRQSLGQGLEFLIYFQGNSAPDKSGLPSDRFSAERTGGSVSTLTIQRTQQEDSAVYLCASSLVALNTDTQYFGPGTRLTVL.

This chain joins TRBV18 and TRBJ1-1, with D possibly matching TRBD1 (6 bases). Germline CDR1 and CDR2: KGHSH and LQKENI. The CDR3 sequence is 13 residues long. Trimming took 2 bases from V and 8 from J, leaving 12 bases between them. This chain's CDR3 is CASSPSRDREAFF. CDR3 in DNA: TGTGCCAGCTCACCAAGTAGAGACAGGGAAGCTTTCTTT.

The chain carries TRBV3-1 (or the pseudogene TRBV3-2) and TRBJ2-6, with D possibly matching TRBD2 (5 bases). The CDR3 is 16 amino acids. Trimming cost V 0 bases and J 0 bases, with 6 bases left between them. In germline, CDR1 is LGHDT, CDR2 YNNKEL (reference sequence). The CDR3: CASSQDRGSGANVLTF. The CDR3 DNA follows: TGTGCCAGCAGCCAAGATCGGGGCTCTGGGGCCAACGTCCTGACTTTC.

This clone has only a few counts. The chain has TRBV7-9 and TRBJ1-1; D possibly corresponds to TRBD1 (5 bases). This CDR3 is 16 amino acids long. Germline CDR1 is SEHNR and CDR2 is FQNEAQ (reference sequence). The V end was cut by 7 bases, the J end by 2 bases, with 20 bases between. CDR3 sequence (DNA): TGTGCCAGCATCGGGGGTCGGTCAACAGATAACACTGAAGCTTTCTTT. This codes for CASIGGRSTDNTEAFF.

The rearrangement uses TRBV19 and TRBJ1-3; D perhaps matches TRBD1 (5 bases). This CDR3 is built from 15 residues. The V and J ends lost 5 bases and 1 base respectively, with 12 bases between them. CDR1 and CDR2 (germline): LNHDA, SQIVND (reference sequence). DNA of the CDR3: TGTGCCAGTAGTTGGCAGGGTCTGTCTGGAAACACCATATATTTT. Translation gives CASSWQGLSGNTIYF.

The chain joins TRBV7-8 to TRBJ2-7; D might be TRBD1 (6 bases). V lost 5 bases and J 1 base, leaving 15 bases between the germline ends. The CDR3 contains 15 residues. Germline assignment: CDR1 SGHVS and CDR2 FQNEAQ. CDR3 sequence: CASSTKATGSYEQYF. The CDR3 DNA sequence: TGTGCCAGCAGCACCAAAGCGACAGGATCCTACGAGCAGTACTTC. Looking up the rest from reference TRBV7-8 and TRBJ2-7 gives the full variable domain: GAGVSQSPRYKVAKRGQDVALRCDPISGHVSLFWYQQALGQGPEFLTYFQNEAQLDKSGLPSDRFFAERPEGSVSTLKIQRTQQEDSAVYLCASSTKATGSYEQYFGPGTRLTVT.

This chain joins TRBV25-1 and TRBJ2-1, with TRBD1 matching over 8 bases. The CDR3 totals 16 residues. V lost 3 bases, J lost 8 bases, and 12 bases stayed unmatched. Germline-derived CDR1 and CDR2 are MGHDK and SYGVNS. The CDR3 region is CASSDLQDRDHHEQFF. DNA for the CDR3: TGTGCCAGCAGTGACCTCCAGGACAGGGATCATCATGAGCAGTTCTTC.

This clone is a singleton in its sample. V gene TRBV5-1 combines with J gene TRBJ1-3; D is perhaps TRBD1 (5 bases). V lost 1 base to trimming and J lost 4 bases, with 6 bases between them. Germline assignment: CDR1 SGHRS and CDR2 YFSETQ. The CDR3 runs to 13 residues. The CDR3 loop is CASSLNRGNTIYF. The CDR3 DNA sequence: TGCGCCAGCAGCTTGAACAGGGGAAACACCATATATTTT.

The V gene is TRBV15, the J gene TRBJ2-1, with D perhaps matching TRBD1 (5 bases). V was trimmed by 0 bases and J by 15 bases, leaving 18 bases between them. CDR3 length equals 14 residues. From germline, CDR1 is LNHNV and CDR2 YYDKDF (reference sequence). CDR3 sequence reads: CATSRDNLGQGRFF. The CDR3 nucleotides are TGTGCCACCAGCAGAGATAATTTAGGGCAGGGAAGGTTCTTC.

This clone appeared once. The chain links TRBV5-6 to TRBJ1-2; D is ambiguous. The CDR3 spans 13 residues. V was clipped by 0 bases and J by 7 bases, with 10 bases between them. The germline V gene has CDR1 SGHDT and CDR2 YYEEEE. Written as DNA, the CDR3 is TGTGCCAGCAGCTTGGATCACGTGGCTGGCTACACCTTC. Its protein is CASSLDHVAGYTF. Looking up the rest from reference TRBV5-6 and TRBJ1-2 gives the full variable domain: DAGVTQSPTHLIKTRGQQVTLRCSPKSGHDTVSWYQQALGQGPQFIFQYYEEEERQRGNFPDRFSGHQFPNYSSELNVNALLLGDSALYLCASSLDHVAGYTFGSGTRLTVV.

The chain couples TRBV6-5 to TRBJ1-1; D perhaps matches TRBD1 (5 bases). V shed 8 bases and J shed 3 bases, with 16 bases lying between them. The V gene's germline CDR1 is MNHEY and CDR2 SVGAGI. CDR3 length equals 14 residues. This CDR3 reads CASSPGGRYTEAFF. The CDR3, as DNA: TGTGCCAGCTCTCCGGGGGGGAGGTACACTGAAGCTTTCTTT.

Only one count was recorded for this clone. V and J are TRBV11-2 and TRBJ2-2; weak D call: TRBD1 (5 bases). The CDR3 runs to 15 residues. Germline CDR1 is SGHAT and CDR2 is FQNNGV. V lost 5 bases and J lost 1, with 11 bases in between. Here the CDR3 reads CASSTVGQNTGELFF. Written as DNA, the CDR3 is TGTGCCAGCAGCACTGTCGGACAGAACACCGGGGAGCTGTTTTTT.

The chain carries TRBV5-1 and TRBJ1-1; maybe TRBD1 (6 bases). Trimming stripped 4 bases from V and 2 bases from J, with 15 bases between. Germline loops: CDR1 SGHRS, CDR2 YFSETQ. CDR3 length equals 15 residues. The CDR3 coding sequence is TGCGCCAGCAGCGGAGGCGCAGGGGCTAACACTGAAGCTTTCTTT. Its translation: CASSGGAGANTEAFF.

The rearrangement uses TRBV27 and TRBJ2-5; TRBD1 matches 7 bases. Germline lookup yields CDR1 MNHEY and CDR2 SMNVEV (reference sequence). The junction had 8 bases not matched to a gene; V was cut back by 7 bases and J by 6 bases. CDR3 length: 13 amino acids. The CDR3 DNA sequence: TGTGCCAGCACCAACAGGGGCGCGAAGACCCAGTACTTC. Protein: CASTNRGAKTQYF.

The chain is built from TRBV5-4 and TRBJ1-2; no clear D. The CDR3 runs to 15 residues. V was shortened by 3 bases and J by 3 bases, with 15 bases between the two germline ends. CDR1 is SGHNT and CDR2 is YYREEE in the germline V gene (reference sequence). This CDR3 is CASSSAGGVYYGYTF. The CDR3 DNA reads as TGTGCCAGCAGCTCTGCGGGTGGGGTATACTATGGCTACACCTTC.

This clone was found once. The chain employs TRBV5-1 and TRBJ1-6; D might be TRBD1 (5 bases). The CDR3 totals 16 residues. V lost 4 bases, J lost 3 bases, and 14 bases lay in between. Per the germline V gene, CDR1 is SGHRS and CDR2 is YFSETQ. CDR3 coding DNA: TGCGCCAGCAGCCTGGGGACCAGGGTCTATAATTCACCCCTCCACTTT. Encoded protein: CASSLGTRVYNSPLHF.

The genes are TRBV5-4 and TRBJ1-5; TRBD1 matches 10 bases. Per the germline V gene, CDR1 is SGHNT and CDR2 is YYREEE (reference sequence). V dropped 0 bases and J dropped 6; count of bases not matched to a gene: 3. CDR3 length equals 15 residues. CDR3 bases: TGTGCCAGCAGCTTGGGTGGGACAGGGGCTCAGCCCCAGCATTTT. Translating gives CASSLGGTGAQPQHF.

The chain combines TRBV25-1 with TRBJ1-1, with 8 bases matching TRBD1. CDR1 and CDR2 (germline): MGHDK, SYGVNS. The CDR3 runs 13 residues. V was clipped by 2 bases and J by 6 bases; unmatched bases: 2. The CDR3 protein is CASSEQGAAEAFF. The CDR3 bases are TGTGCCAGCAGTGAACAGGGGGCCGCTGAAGCTTTCTTT. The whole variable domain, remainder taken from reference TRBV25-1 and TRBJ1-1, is EADIYQTPRYLVIGTGKKITLECSQTMGHDKMYWYQQDPGMELHLIHYSYGVNSTEKGDLSSESTVSRIRTEHFPLTLESARPSHTSQYLCASSEQGAAEAFFGQGTRLTVV.